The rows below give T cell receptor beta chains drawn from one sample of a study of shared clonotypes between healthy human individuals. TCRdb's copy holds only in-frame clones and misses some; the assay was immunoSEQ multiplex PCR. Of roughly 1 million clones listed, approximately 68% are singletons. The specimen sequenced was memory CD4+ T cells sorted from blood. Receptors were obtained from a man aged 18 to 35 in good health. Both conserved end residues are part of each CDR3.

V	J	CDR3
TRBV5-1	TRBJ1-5	CASSLAPDQPQHF
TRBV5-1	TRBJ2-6	CASSLSGSSGANVLTF
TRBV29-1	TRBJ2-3	CSVGQAGVDTQYF
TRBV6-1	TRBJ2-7	CASRWDIGYEQYF
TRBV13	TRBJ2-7	CASSRNSYEQYF
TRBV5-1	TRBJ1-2	CASSLGQGEGYTF
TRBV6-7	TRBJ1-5	CASSPGQVGNQPQHF
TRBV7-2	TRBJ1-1	CASSLAQVSTEAFF
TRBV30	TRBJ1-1	CAWNYARRNTEAFF
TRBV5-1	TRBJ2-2	CASANVGSTGELFF
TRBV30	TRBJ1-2	CAWGQLGSGPGGGYTF
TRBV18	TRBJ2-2	CASSPPFQNTGELFF
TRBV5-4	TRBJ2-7	CASSLVGSYEQYF
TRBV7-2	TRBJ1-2	CASSFPQGHYGYTF
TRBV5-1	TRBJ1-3	CASSSKTGQGIGGNTIYF
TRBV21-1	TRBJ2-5	CASSLANVTGEKQETQYF
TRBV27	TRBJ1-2	CASSTGMGGYTF
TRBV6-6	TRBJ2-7	CASSYRGGYEQYF
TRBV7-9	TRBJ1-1	CASSNQGRTEAFF
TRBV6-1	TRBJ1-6	CASSGTRDRASSYNSPLHF
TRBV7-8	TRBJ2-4	CASSPRTELAKNIQYF
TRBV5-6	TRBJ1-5	CASSSRTGSGNQPQHF
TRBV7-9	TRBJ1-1	CASSLLGRGRTEAFF
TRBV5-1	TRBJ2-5	CASSLVKYF
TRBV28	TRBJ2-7	CASSLGGQGGYEQYF
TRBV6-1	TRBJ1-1	CASSEGQVNTEAFF
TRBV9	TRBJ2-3	CASSVGLAEGYTDTQYF
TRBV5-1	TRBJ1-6	CASSLEGQGYSPLHF